This T cell receptor beta chain was retrieved from a study of blood T cell repertoires in COVID-19. As for the study in general: In each case, the material was cDNA or gDNA derived from T cells, B-cell-depleted T cells, or PBMCs.

The CDR3 spans 17 residues. Looked up from germline, CDR1 is SGDLS and CDR2 is YYNGEE. Trimming took 0 bases from V and 7 from J, leaving 20 bases between them. In the study's own analysis: Amplified reference gene primers provided the basis for estimating nucleated cell counts. The repertoire was sequenced with immunoSEQ multiplex PCR; TCRdb's copy has only in-frame clones and lacks some. V, J and clone size were drawn from that table, and D and trimming were deduced from the DNA. In the table there are roughly 150,000 clones, around 85% of which are singletons. The TCR originated in a woman between 40 and 55 years old with acute COVID-19. This chain links TRBV9 with TRBJ2-1; D may be TRBD1 (7 bases). Material for sequencing was PBMCs or T cells enriched from blood (not recorded which). CDR3 in DNA: TGTGCCAGCAGCGTAGAGGGGGCGGGGTCGGCGTGGAATGAGCAGTTCTTC. This translates into CASSVEGAGSAWNEQFF. Supplemented by reference TRBV9 and TRBJ2-1, the full variable domain reads DSGVTQTPKHLITATGQRVTLRCSPRSGDLSVYWYQQSLDQGLQFLIQYYNGEERAKGNILERFSAQQFPDLHSELNLSSLELGDSALYFCASSVEGAGSAWNEQFFGPGTRLTVL.